This TCR beta chain was identified in a study of blood T cell repertoires in COVID-19. Across the whole study: Donors in the United States, Italy and Spain gave samples during acute or convalescent COVID-19. The cDNA or gDNA used as material had been derived from T cells, B-cell-depleted T cells, or PBMCs.

Germline-derived CDR1 and CDR2 are SGHDT and YYEEEE. V shed 2 bases and J 9 bases; nucleotides not matched to a gene: 4. This CDR3 is 13 amino acids long. Methods used by the authors: Reference gene primer amplification gave estimated nucleated cell counts. Sequencing used immunoSEQ multiplex PCR; TCRdb keeps in-frame clones, though not all of them. V, J and clone size are those of that table, while D and trimming were read from the DNA. The table shows some 56,000 clones, with approximately 80% occurring only once. This clone came up a few times. This TCR came from a woman at least 80 years old with active or convalescent COVID-19. What was sequenced was peripheral blood. The rearrangement joins TRBV5-6 to TRBJ2-1, with 8 positions matching TRBD2. This CDR3 reads CASSFRGGTEQFF. The DNA of the CDR3 is TGTGCCAGCAGCTTCCGGGGGGGCACTGAGCAGTTCTTC.